This TCR beta chain was identified in a study of T cell changes during pregnancy in multiple sclerosis. This CDR3 spans 14 amino acids. V was clipped by 3 bases and J by 9 bases, with 12 bases between them. Looked up from germline, CDR1 is MGHRA and CDR2 is YSYEKL. Method: immunoSEQ multiplex PCR; TCRdb's copy keeps in-frame clones and lacks some. The sample has nearly 45,000 clones, roughly 96% seen once. This specimen consisted of peripheral blood, obtained in the second trimester of pregnancy. The chain is built from TRBV4-1 and TRBJ1-6; D may be TRBD1 (5 bases). This clonotype was sampled from a female donor with multiple sclerosis, enrolled in a pregnancy study. The CDR3 loop reads CASSQGTPSSPLHF. The CDR3 DNA is TGCGCCAGCAGCCAGGGGACTCCCTCTTCACCCCTCCACTTT.